A selection of T cell receptor beta chains follows, all from one sample in a study. TCRdb called the 5' RACE reads again in MiXCR, with one record for every CDR3 protein. Counted here are 62,000 or so distinct CDR3 sequences, roughly 28% occurring once; the ten biggest clones make up roughly 2.2%. Material: tumor-infiltrating Tregs sorted from the breast tumor. Receptors were obtained from a female donor with breast cancer. Each CDR3 is given with its conserved first and last residue. The order of the fields is J gene, D gene, clone size, V gene, CDR3 DNA, CDR3 protein. A D gene is named only where the DNA matches it firmly. A clone size is listed for some rows: how often the clone was seen (once, few, many), or a class if it is expanded.

>TRBJ2-3|NA|NA|TRBV6-5
TGTGCCAGCAGTAGGGGGACAGATACGCAGTATTTT
CASSRGTDTQYF
>TRBJ2-1|TRBD2|few|TRBV5-1
TGCGCCAGCAGCTTAGCGGGAGGGACTCAAAATGAGCAGTTCTTC
CASSLAGGTQNEQFF
>TRBJ1-4|NA|many|TRBV12-3/TRBV12-4
TGTGCCAGCAGTTCCTACAGGAGGGATGAAAAACTGTTTTTT
CASSSYRRDEKLFF
>TRBJ2-7|NA|NA|TRBV6-5
TGTGCCAGCAGAGGGACACGCGGTGGGGAGCAGTACTTC
CASRGTRGGEQYF
>TRBJ2-3|NA|NA|TRBV5-1
TGCGCCAGCAGCTTGCCCGGGGGCAGGACAGATACGCAGTATTTT
CASSLPGGRTDTQYF
>TRBJ1-5|TRBD1|many|TRBV6-5
TGTGCCAGCAGGATAGACAGGGGTCAGCCCCAGCATTTT
CASRIDRGQPQHF
>TRBJ2-1|NA|NA|TRBV5-1
TGCGCCAGCAGTTTCGGGAAAGCGAATGTCTTC
CASSFGKANVF
>TRBJ2-7|TRBD1|NA|TRBV29-1
TGCAGCGTTGAGCCGACAGGGTCAGCGGACGAGCAGTACTTC
CSVEPTGSADEQYF
>TRBJ2-3|TRBD2|many|TRBV12-3/TRBV12-4
TGTGCCAGCAGTTCACGACTAGCGGGAGGACAAGATACGCAGTATTTT
CASSSRLAGGQDTQYF
>TRBJ1-2|TRBD1|few|TRBV12-3/TRBV12-4
TGTGCCAGCAGTTTATGGGACAGGGAAATCTACACCTTC
CASSLWDREIYTF
>TRBJ1-1|NA|many|TRBV7-2
TGTGCCAGCAGCTCCTGGGACACATCGAACACTGAAGCTTTCTTT
CASSSWDTSNTEAFF